A selection of T cell receptor beta chains follows, all from one sample in a study of T cell changes during pregnancy in multiple sclerosis. Only in-frame clones appear in the TCRdb table, and some are missing; sequencing was by immunoSEQ multiplex PCR. The sample has around 79,000 clones; under 95% are singletons. The specimen was CD4+ T cells from peripheral blood mononuclear cells, collected in the second trimester of pregnancy. The receptors derive from a female donor with multiple sclerosis, enrolled in a pregnancy study. CDR3s include the opening cysteine and the closing phenylalanine or tryptophan. D genes are given only for firm matches. For some rows the clone size is stated as once, few or many, or as a class when expanded; others skip it.

TRBJ2-5 TRBV9 . . TGTGCCAGCAGCGCCCACAGGGGACTCCAAGAGACCCAGTACTTC CASSAHRGLQETQYF
TRBJ1-6 TRBV18 . . TGTGCCAGCTCACCAACCAGGGAATCACCCCTCCACTTT CASSPTRESPLHF
TRBJ1-4 TRBV7-7 TRBD1 . TGTGCTAGCAGCCAGGGGGGTTCAACTAATGAAAAACTGTTTTTT CASSQGGSTNEKLFF
TRBJ2-1 TRBV5-1 TRBD2 once TGCGCCAGCAGCCTCGGGAGCGGACTAGCGGGGTACAATGAGCAGTTCTTC CASSLGSGLAGYNEQFF
TRBJ2-1 TRBV5-1 TRBD2 . TGCGCCAGCAGCCCGGGACTAGCGGGAAACAATGAGCAGTTCTTC CASSPGLAGNNEQFF
TRBJ2-7 TRBV6-1 . once TGTGCCAGCAGTGTCGCCAGACAGGGACTGACCTACGAGCAGTACTTC CASSVARQGLTYEQYF
TRBJ1-2 TRBV10-3 . . TGTGCCATCAGTGAATCCTATGCTAACTATGGCTACACCTTC CAISESYANYGYTF
TRBJ2-5 TRBV4-1 TRBD2 . TGCGCCAGCAGCTACGGGACTAGCGGGAGGGGTGGCGTAGAGACCCAGTACTTC CASSYGTSGRGGVETQYF
TRBJ1-1 TRBV7-3 . . TGTGCCAGCAGCTTAATGGGGGGAGACACTGAAGCTTTCTTT CASSLMGGDTEAFF
TRBJ1-5 TRBV5-8 . . TGTGCCAGCAGATTGGACAGTAGCAATCAGCCCCAGCATTTT CASRLDSSNQPQHF
TRBJ2-5 TRBV4-1 . . TGCGCCAGCAGCCAGTCAGAGGTTTTAGAGACCCAGTACTTC CASSQSEVLETQYF
TRBJ2-5 TRBV19 . few TGTGCCAGTAGTAGTGAAGGGACATCGGGGACCCAGTACTTC CASSSEGTSGTQYF
TRBJ1-5 TRBV7-8 TRBD1 . TGTGCCAGCAGCTTAAGGACAGGGTTCAATCAGCCCCAGCATTTT CASSLRTGFNQPQHF
TRBJ2-7 TRBV7-2 . once TGTGCCAGCAGCTTAGCCCCGGGGACTTCCTACGAGCAGTACTTC CASSLAPGTSYEQYF
TRBJ1-6 TRBV30 TRBD1 few TGTGCCTGGAGCCGGGACAGGGGAAATTCACCCCTCCACTTT CAWSRDRGNSPLHF
TRBJ2-1 TRBV6-5 . . TGTGCCAGCAGCTTCAGCGGCCGCCCAGCCAATGAGCAGTTCTTC CASSFSGRPANEQFF
TRBJ1-2 TRBV7-2 TRBD1 once TGTGCCAGCAGCTTAGCAGGGGGGGACAGGGGATACGATGGCTACACCTTC CASSLAGGDRGYDGYTF
TRBJ1-5 TRBV27 TRBD1 . TGTGCCAGCAGTTTATCTCGTACAGGGGATAGCAATCAGCCCCAGCATTTT CASSLSRTGDSNQPQHF
TRBJ2-7 TRBV19 TRBD1 . TGTGCCAGTAGCCCAACCCTTGGACAGGGAGACTCCTACGAGCAGTACTTC CASSPTLGQGDSYEQYF
TRBJ2-7 TRBV5-1 TRBD2 once TGCGCCAGCAGCTTGTCTAGCGGGAGCTACGAGCAGTACTTC CASSLSSGSYEQYF
TRBJ1-1 TRBV18 . . TGTGCCAGCTCACCAAGCATAGACAGAAACACTGAAGCTTTCTTT CASSPSIDRNTEAFF
TRBJ2-1 TRBV10-3 TRBD2 . TGTGCCATCAGTGAGTCGCCTAGCGGGAGTAAGGATGAGCAGTTCTTC CAISESPSGSKDEQFF
TRBJ2-5 TRBV18 TRBD1 . TGTGCCAGCTCACAGGGACAGGGGCAAGAGACCCAGTACTTC CASSQGQGQETQYF
TRBJ2-5 TRBV5-1 . . TGCGCCAGCAGCTCGACAGGTACAGAGACCCAGTACTTC CASSSTGTETQYF
TRBJ1-4 TRBV7-9 . . TGTGCCAGCAGCTTAAACAGGAAAGGCGGAGAAAAACTGTTTTTT CASSLNRKGGEKLFF
TRBJ1-4 TRBV4-1 . . TGCGCCAGCAGCCGGCCCCAGGGGTCTAATGAAAAACTGTTTTTT CASSRPQGSNEKLFF
TRBJ2-7 TRBV19 TRBD1 . TGTGCCAGCAGTGACAGGGGGGTGAGGTCCTACGAGCAGTACTTC CASSDRGVRSYEQYF
TRBJ2-7 TRBV28 . once TGTGCCAGCACCGTGACAGGAGCTTACGAGCAGTACTTC CASTVTGAYEQYF
TRBJ2-5 TRBV5-1 . . TGCGCCAGCAGCTATCAGGGGTCGTCCCTCCAAGAGACCCAGTACTTC CASSYQGSSLQETQYF
TRBJ2-1 TRBV14 TRBD2 . TGTGCCAGCAAGGGGACTAGCGGGAGTAGAAATGAGCAGTTCTTC CASKGTSGSRNEQFF
TRBJ1-5 TRBV30 . . TGTGCCTGGAGTGTAGGACAAAAGAAGCCCCAGCATTTT CAWSVGQKKPQHF
TRBJ1-4 TRBV2 . . TGTGCCAGCAGTGACCGGGATGCAACTAATGAAAAACTGTTTTTT CASSDRDATNEKLFF
TRBJ2-3 TRBV28 . . TGTGCCAGCGACGTCGGGAGGGGGCCAGATACGCAGTATTTT CASDVGRGPDTQYF
TRBJ2-5 TRBV20-1 . once TGCAGTGCAAGATCCGGGGAGACCCAGTACTTC CSARSGETQYF
TRBJ1-2 TRBV7-9 . . TGTGCCAGCAGCCGAGCCGAGAGCTACACCTTC CASSRAESYTF
TRBJ2-3 TRBV5-1 . . TGCGCCAGCAGCTTGGACTGGACAAGCACAGATACGCAGTATTTT CASSLDWTSTDTQYF
TRBJ1-1 TRBV5-4 . few TGTGCCAGCAGCCAGGGTAACACTGAAGCTTTCTTT CASSQGNTEAFF
TRBJ2-5 TRBV18 TRBD1 . TGTGCCAGCTCACCCTTGAGAGGGGGCAACACCGAGACCCAGTACTTC CASSPLRGGNTETQYF
TRBJ2-7 TRBV5-6 TRBD1 . TGTGCCAGCAGCTTGGGAAATCGGGGTAGGGGGCCTTCCTACGAGCAGTACTTC CASSLGNRGRGPSYEQYF
TRBJ1-5 TRBV19 . few TGTGCCAGTAGTATTGGGGGGGCGACGGGCAATCAGCCCCAGCATTTT CASSIGGATGNQPQHF
TRBJ1-2 TRBV9 TRBD1 . TGTGCCAGCAGCGTAGTGATTGGGACAGGCATCAATGGCTACACCTTC CASSVVIGTGINGYTF
TRBJ2-7 TRBV6-6 . . TGTGCCAGCAGTTATTCTACGACAGGGGAGGGCGAGCAGTACTTC CASSYSTTGEGEQYF
TRBJ1-1 TRBV5-7 . . TGTGCCAGCAGCTTTTGGGTCAGGGGCACTGAAGCTTTCTTT CASSFWVRGTEAFF